The 6 T cell receptor beta chains in this list originate from one sample, sequenced in a study of blood T cell repertoires in COVID-19. The assay was immunoSEQ multiplex PCR, and TCRdb's table has in-frame clones only and misses some. Of 93,000 or so clones listed, roughly 90% are singletons. Sequenced: peripheral blood. Receptor source: a woman aged 55-69 years with acute or convalescent COVID-19.

V is TRBV3-1 (or the pseudogene TRBV3-2) and J is TRBJ1-1; D is undetermined. The CDR3 is 13 amino acids. Germline CDR1 is LGHDT and CDR2 is YNNKEL (reference sequence). The ends were cut back, 5 bases at V and 4 bases at J, with 11 bases in the middle. The CDR3 coding sequence is TGTGCCAGCAGCTCTCTAGCGGGCACTGAAGCTTTCTTT. It encodes CASSSLAGTEAFF.

The gene calls are TRBV2 and TRBJ1-5; 7 positions agree with TRBD1. This CDR3 is 16 amino acids long. CDR1 and CDR2 (germline): SNHLY, FYNNEI. V trimming: 8 bases; J trimming: 2 bases; junction bases outside the gene matches: 12. The CDR3 here is CASSRTGAIGNQPQHF. CDR3 in DNA: TGTGCCAGCTCCCGAACAGGGGCGATCGGCAATCAGCCCCAGCATTTT.

The chain recombines TRBV4-2 with TRBJ2-3; D ambiguous. Per the germline V gene, CDR1 is LGHNA and CDR2 is YNFKEQ. The V gene lost 0 bases and the J gene lost 5 bases, with 6 bases spanning the gap. The CDR3 sequence is 13 residues long. The DNA for the CDR3 is TGTGCCAGCAGCCAAGATACACGAGATACGCAGTATTTT. Encoded protein: CASSQDTRDTQYF.

This clone has a handful of counts. CDR3 coding DNA: TGTGCCGGGTGGGGCAACTATGGCTACACCTTC. This sequence encodes CAGWGNYGYTF. This chain joins TRBV6-5 and TRBJ1-2, with D perhaps matching TRBD1 (5 bases). The ends were cut back, 11 bases at V and 2 bases at J, with 9 bases in the middle. Germline V lookup: CDR1 MNHEY, CDR2 SVGAGI. This CDR3 has 11 residues.

The chain employs TRBV5-1 and TRBJ1-2, with TRBD1 matching 11 bases. The trim removed 4 bases at V and 8 bases at J, leaving 4 bases unmatched. Per germline, CDR1 SGHRS and CDR2 YFSETQ. There are 13 residues in the CDR3. As DNA, the CDR3 is TGCGCCAGCAGCACCGGGACAGGGGGAGGCTACACCTTC. This gives the protein CASSTGTGGGYTF.

This chain uses TRBV4-2 with TRBJ2-7; 9 nucleotides match TRBD2. Germline V gene sequence: CDR1 LGHNA, CDR2 YNFKEQ. This CDR3 contains 18 residues. The junction had 14 bases not matched to a gene; V was cut back by 0 bases and J by 5 bases. The CDR3: CASSQDLGTLAGNDEQYF. Here the CDR3 DNA reads TGTGCCAGCAGCCAAGATTTGGGAACCCTAGCGGGAAACGACGAGCAGTACTTC.